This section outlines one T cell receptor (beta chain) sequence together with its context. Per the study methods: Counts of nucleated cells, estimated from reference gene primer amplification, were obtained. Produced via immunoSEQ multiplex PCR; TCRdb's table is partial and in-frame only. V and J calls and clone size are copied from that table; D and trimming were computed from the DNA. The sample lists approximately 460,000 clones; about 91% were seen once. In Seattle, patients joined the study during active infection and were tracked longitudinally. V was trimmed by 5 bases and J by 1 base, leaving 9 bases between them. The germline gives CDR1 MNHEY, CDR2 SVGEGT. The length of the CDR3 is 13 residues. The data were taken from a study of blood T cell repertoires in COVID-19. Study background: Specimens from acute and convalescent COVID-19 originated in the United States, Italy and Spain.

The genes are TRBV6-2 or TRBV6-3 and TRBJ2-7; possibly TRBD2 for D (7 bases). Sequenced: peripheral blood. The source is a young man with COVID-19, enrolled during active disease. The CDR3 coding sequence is TGTGCCAGCAGTCGGGGGGCATCCTACGAGCAGTACTTC. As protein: CASSRGASYEQYF.